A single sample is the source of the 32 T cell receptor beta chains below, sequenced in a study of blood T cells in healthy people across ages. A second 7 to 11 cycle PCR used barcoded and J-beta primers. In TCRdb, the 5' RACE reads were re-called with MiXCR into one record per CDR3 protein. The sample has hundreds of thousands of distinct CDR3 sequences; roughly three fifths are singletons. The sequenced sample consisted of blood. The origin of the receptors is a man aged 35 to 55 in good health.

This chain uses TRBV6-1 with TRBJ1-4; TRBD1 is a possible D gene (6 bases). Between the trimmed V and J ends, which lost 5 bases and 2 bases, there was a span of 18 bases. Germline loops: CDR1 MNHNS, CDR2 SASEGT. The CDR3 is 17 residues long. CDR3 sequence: CASSPFGGASTNEKLFF. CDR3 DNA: TGTGCCAGCAGTCCCTTCGGGGGCGCATCGACTAATGAAAAACTGTTTTTT.

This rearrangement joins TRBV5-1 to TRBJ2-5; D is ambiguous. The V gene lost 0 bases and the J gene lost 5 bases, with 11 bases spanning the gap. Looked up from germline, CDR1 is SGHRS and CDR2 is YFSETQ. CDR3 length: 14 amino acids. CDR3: CASSLAAGDETQYF. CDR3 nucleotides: TGCGCCAGCAGCTTGGCCGCAGGCGACGAGACCCAGTACTTC. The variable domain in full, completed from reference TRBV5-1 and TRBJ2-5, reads KAGVTQTPRYLIKTRGQQVTLSCSPISGHRSVSWYQQTPGQGLQFLFEYFSETQRNKGNFPGRFSGRQFSNSRSEMNVSTLELGDSALYLCASSLAAGDETQYFGPGTRLLVL.

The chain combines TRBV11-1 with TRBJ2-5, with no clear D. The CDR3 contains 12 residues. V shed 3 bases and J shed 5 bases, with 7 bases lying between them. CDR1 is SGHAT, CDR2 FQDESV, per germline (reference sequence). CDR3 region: CASSLTYETQYF. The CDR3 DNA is TGTGCCAGCAGCTTGACGTACGAGACCCAGTACTTC.

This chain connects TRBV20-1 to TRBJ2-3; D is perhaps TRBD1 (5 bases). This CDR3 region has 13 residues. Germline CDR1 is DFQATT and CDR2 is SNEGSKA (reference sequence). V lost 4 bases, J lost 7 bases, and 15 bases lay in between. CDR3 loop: CSAIRVAGNTQYF. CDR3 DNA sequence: TGCAGTGCTATCAGGGTTGCCGGTAATACGCAGTATTTT.

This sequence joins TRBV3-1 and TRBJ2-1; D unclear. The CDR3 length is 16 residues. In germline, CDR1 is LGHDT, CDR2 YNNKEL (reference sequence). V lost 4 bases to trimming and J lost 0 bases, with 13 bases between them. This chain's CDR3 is CASSPRLTSSYNEQFF. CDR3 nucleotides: TGTGCCAGCAGCCCTCGACTCACCAGCTCCTACAATGAGCAGTTCTTC.

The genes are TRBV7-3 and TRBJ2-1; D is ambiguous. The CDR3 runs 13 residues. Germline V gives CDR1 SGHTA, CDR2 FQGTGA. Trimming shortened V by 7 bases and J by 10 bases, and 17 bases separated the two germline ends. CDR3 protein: CASNSSPRREQFF. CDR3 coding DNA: TGTGCCAGCAACTCTAGTCCCCGGCGGGAGCAGTTCTTC.

CDR3 region: CASSQAFGDGTSEAFF. The DNA of the CDR3 is TGTGCCAGCAGCCAGGCCTTCGGGGACGGAACCTCTGAAGCTTTCTTT. The rearrangement links TRBV14 to TRBJ1-1, with D perhaps TRBD1 (5 bases). This CDR3 has 16 residues. Trimming removed 3 bases from V and 6 bases from J, with 20 bases in between. The V gene's germline CDR1 is SGHDN and CDR2 FVKESK.

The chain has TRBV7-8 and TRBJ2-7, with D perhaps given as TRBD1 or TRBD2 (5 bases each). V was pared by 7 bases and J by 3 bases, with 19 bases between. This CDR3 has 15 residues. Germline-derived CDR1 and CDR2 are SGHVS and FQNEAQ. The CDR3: CASTPSSFGGYEQYF. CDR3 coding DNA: TGTGCCAGCACCCCCAGTAGTTTTGGGGGCTACGAGCAGTACTTC.

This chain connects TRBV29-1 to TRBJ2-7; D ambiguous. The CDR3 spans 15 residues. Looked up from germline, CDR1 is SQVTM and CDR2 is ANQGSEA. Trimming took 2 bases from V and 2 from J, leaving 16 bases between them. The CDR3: CSVERRDLPAYEQYF. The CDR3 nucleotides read TGCAGCGTTGAAAGAAGAGACCTCCCGGCCTACGAGCAGTACTTC.

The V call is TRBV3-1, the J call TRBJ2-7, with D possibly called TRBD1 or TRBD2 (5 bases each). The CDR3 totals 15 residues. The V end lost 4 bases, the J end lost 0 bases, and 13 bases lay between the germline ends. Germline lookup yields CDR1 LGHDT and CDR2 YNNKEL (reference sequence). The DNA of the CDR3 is TGTGCCAGCAGCCTGACGGGACGGTTCTCCTACGAGCAGTACTTC. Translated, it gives CASSLTGRFSYEQYF.

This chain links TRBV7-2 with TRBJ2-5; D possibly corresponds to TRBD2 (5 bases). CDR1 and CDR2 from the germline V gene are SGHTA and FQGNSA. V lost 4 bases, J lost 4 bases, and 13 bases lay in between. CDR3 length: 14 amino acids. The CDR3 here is CASSSVPLAETQYF. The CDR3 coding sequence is TGTGCCAGCAGCTCAGTCCCGCTAGCAGAGACCCAGTACTTC.

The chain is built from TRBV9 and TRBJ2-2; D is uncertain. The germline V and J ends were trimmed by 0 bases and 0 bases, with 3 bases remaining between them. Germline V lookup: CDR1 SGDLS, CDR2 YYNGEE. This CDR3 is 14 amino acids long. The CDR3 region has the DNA TGTGCCAGCAGCGTAGACGCGAACACCGGGGAGCTGTTTTTT. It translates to CASSVDANTGELFF.

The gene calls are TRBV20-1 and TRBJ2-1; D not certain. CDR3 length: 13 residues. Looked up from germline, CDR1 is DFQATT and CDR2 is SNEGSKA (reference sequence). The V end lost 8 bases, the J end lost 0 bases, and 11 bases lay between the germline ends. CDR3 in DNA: TGCAGTCCCTTTCCGCACTCCTACAATGAGCAGTTCTTC. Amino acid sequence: CSPFPHSYNEQFF.

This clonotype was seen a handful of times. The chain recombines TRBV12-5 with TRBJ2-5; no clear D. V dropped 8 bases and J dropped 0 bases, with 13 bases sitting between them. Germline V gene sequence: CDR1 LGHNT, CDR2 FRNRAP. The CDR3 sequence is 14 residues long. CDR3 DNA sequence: TGTGCTAGTAAAGGGCCCATGTACCAAGAGACCCAGTACTTC. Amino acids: CASKGPMYQETQYF.

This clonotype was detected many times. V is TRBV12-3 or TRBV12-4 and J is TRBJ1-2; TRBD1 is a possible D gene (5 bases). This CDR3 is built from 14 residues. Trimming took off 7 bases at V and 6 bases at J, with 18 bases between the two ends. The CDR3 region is CASTTLGGVDGYTF. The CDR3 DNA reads TGTGCCAGCACCACCCTTGGGGGAGTAGATGGCTACACCTTC.

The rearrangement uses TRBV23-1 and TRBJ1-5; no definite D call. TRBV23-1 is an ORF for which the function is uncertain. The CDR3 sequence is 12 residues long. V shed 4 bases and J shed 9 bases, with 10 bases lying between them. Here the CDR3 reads CASSPDEWPQHF. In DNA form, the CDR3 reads TGCGCCAGCAGTCCGGACGAATGGCCCCAGCATTTT.

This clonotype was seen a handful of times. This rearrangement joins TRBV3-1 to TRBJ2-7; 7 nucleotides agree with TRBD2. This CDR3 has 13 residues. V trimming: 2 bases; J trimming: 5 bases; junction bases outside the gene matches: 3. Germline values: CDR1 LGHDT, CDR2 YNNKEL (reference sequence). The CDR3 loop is CASSQLGLDEQYF. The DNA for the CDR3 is TGTGCCAGCAGCCAATTAGGACTAGACGAGCAGTACTTC.

This CDR3 reads CASFSSGRAYEQYF. The DNA for the CDR3 is TGTGCCAGCTTCTCGAGCGGGAGAGCCTACGAGCAGTACTTC. V and J are TRBV6-5 and TRBJ2-7, with 8 bases fitting TRBD2. The CDR3 runs 14 residues. Losses at the gene ends were 8 bases for V and 2 bases for J; bases not matched to a gene: 8. Germline V gene data show CDR1 as MNHEY and CDR2 as SVGAGI.

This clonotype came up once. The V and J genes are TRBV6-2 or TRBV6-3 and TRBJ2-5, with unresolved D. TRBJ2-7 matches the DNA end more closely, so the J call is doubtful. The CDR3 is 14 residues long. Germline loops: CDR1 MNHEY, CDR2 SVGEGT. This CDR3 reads CASSSPSLAYEQYF. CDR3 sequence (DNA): TGTGCCAGCAGTTCGCCTTCCCTCGCCTACGAGCAGTACTTC.

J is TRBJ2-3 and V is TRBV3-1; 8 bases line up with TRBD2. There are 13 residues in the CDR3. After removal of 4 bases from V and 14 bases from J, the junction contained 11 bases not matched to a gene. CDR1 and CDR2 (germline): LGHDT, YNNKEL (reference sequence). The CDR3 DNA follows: TGTGCCAGCAGCCCTTTTGAGCGGGGGAGAGTGTATTTT. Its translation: CASSPFERGRVYF.

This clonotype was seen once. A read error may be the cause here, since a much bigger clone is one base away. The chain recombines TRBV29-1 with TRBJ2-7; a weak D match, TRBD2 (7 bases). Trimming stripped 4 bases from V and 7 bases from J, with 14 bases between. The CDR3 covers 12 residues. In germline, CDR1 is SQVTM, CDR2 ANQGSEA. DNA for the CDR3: TGCAGCGTTGGGGGCGGGGGCAGTGAGCAGTACTTC. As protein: CSVGGGGSEQYF.

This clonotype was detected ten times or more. CDR3 nucleotide sequence: TGTGCCAGCAGCCATTGGCAGGTCCAAGAGACCCAGTACTTC. Its translation is CASSHWQVQETQYF. The gene calls are TRBV14 and TRBJ2-5; D unclear. V was shortened by 3 bases and J by 1 base, with 9 bases between the two germline ends. Germline V gene data show CDR1 as SGHDN and CDR2 as FVKESK. The CDR3 sequence is 14 residues long.

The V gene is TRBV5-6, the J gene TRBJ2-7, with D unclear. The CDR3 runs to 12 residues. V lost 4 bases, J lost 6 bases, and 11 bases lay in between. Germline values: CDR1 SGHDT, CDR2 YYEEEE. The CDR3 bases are TGTGCCAGCAGCACCCTGGGAACCGAGCAGTACTTC. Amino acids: CASSTLGTEQYF.

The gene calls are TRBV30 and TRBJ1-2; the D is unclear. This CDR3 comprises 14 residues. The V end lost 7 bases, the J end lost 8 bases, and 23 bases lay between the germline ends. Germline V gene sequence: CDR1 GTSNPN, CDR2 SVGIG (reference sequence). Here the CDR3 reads CASKATGIDAGYTF. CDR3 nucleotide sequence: TGTGCCTCGAAGGCCACGGGGATCGACGCAGGCTACACCTTC.

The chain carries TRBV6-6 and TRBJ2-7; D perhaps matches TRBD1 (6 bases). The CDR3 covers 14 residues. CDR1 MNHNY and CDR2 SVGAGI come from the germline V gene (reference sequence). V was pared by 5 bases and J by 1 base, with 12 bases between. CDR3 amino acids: CASSPRQESYEQYF. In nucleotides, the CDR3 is TGTGCCAGCAGTCCCCGACAGGAATCCTACGAGCAGTACTTC.

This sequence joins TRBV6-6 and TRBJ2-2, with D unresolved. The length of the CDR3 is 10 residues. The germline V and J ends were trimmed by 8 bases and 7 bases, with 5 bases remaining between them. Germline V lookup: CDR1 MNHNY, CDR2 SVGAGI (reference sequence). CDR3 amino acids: CASRRGELFF. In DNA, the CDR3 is TGTGCCAGCCGGCGCGGGGAGCTGTTTTTT.

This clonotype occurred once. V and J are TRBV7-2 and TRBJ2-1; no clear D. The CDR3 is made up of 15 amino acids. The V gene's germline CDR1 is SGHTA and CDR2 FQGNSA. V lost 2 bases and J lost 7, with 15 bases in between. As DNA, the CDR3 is TGTGCCAGCAGCTTATTTCTCGCAGGAAGTAATGAGCAGTTCTTC. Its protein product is CASSLFLAGSNEQFF.

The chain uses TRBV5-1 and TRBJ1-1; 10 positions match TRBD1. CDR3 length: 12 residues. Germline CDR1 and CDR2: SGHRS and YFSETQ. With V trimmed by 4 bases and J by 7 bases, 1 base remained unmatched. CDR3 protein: CASSRTGGEAFF. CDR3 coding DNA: TGCGCCAGCAGCCGGACAGGGGGTGAAGCTTTCTTT.

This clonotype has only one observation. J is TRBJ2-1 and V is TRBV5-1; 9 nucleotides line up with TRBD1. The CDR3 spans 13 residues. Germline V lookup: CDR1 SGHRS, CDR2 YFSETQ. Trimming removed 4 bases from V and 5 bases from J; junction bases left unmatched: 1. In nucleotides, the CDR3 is TGCGCCAGCAGCGGACAGGGGAACAATGAGCAGTTCTTC. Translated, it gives CASSGQGNNEQFF.

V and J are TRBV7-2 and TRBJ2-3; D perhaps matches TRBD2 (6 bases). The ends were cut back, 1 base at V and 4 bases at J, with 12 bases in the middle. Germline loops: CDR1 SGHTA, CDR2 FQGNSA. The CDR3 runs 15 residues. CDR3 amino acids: CASSLGRGMADTQYF. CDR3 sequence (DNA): TGTGCCAGCAGCTTAGGGCGGGGAATGGCAGATACGCAGTATTTT.

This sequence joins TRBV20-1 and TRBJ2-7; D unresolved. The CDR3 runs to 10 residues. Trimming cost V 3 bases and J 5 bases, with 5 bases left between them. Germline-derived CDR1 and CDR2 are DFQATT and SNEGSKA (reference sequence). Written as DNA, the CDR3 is TGCAGTGCTAGCTTGGACGAGCAGTACTTC. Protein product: CSASLDEQYF.

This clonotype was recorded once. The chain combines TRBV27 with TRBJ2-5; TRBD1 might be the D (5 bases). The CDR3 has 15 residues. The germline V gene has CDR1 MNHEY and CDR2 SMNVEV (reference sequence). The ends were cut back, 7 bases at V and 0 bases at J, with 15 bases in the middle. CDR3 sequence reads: CASTPTGRDQETQYF. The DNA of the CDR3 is TGTGCCAGCACCCCCACGGGCAGGGACCAAGAGACCCAGTACTTC.